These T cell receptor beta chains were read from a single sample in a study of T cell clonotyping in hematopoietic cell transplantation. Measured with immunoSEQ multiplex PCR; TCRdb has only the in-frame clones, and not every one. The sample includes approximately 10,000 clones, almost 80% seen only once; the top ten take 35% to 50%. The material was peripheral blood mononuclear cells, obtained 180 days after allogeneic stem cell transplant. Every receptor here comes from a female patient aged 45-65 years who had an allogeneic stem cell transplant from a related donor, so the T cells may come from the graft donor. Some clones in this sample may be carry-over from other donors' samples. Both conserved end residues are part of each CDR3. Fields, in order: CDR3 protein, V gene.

CASSLAADRRQPQHF TRBV7-2
CASSIRDSDNSPLHF TRBV19
CASSQDPTGGDGYTF TRBV4-3
CASSPQQYEQYF TRBV2
CASSKVTGQGCTDTQYF TRBV21-1
CASSARQGIGGELFF TRBV6-5
CASSLEDPPGYGYTF TRBV27
CASSLASGGTGELFF TRBV19
CASTQEGLTEAFF TRBV2
CAWRREWASATNEKLFF TRBV30
CASSSISPLHF TRBV28
CASSPDRGWETQYF TRBV7-3
CASSPPRVSGELFF TRBV4-1
CASNAGTVSSGNTIYF TRBV7-9
CAWSVDSTGRTEAFF TRBV30
CASSSSVHEQFF TRBV11-3
CASSIRGNTEAFF TRBV19
CASSRRVRNTEAFF TRBV7-9
CASSLRTWRGVTSYNEQFF TRBV7-2
CASGGGISYEQYF TRBV2
CASSVRASISEAFF TRBV9
CASSIVLGGRGETQYF TRBV19
CASSDSAANTGELFF TRBV2
CASSRSQVSNQPQHF TRBV19
CASTQGQTGGRNTIYF TRBV6-6
CASSLDFIYGYTF TRBV5-1
CASSLSPTVEKLFF TRBV7-2
CAISESIGHFSYEQYF TRBV10-3
CATSQDRSSYNEQFF TRBV15
CASSLDRGHWELFF TRBV5-1
CASSLAAGLNTEAFF TRBV5-1
CAWSTGGRDTQYF TRBV30
CASSLATASDTQYF TRBV5-1
CASSLGAGGEAFF TRBV7-2
CASRTAGVYNEQFF TRBV7-9
CSVARGVTEAFF TRBV29-1
CASSSPGRRGEKLFF TRBV7-2